This TCR beta chain was documented in a study of T cell repertoires in cytomegalovirus infection. Overall study: Based on public TCR beta signatures, there were indications of CMV infection and of a matching HLA type. Findings and limits, study-wide: HLA-C-restricted CMV clonotypes gave the most frequent clonotype in two of eight donors. CMV carriers with the relevant HLA were identified by cumulative public TCR beta family frequency.

Trimming removed 0 bases at V and 6 bases at J, with 12 bases between. This CDR3 has 15 residues. Germline V gene sequence: CDR1 MGHRA, CDR2 YSYEKL. Each CDR3 protein gets one entry after TCRdb re-called the reads with MiXCR. The data hold 150,000 to 160,000 distinct CDR3 sequences, with 23% observed a single time. The table lists this clonotype with a few counts. Its cognate antigen is unknown. This receptor was identified in a human donor in good health (CMV status not recorded). Some clones in this sample may be carry-over from other donors' samples. Material: PBMCs. The gene calls are TRBV4-1 and TRBJ1-5, with unresolved D. The CDR3 is CASSQDRRAGQPQHF. The DNA of the CDR3 is TGCGCCAGCAGCCAAGATAGGCGGGCGGGTCAGCCCCAGCATTTT.